The rows below give T cell receptor beta chains drawn from one sample of a study of post-analysis software for immune sequencing data. Using its own MiXCR run on the PCR reads, TCRdb lists one record per CDR3 protein. The sample has about 800,000 distinct CDR3 sequences, 30% seen once. The sample consisted of blood. Receptors originate from a girl between 5 and 17 years old with multiple sclerosis. The CDR3 runs from the conserved cysteine through the conserved F or W. The order of the fields is CDR3 length, J gene, clone size, V gene, D gene, CDR3 protein, CDR3 DNA. D genes are given only for firm matches. Some rows mark clone size as missing; the rest say once, few, many or name a class of expanded clone.

cdr3_length: 12; j_call: TRBJ1-1; clone_size: -; v_call: TRBV7-9; d_call: -; cdr3_aa: CASALLAAEAFF; cdr3_nt: TGTGCCAGCGCCCTATTGGCAGCCGAAGCTTTCTTT
cdr3_length: 17; j_call: TRBJ2-2; clone_size: once; v_call: TRBV10-3; d_call: TRBD2; cdr3_aa: CAISDHDGRVGTGELFF; cdr3_nt: TGTGCCATCAGTGACCATGACGGGAGGGTAGGCACCGGGGAGCTGTTTTTT
cdr3_length: 14; j_call: TRBJ1-2; clone_size: -; v_call: TRBV3-1; d_call: -; cdr3_aa: CASSQDRKLYGYTF; cdr3_nt: TGTGCCAGCAGCCAAGATCGGAAGCTCTATGGCTACACCTTC
cdr3_length: 13; j_call: TRBJ2-7; clone_size: many; v_call: TRBV7-2; d_call: TRBD2; cdr3_aa: CASSLAGAYEQYF; cdr3_nt: TGTGCCAGCAGCTTGGCGGGGGCCTACGAGCAGTACTTC
cdr3_length: 15; j_call: TRBJ1-2; clone_size: few; v_call: TRBV20-1; d_call: -; cdr3_aa: CSARDIRDTIYGYTF; cdr3_nt: TGCAGTGCTAGGGACATCCGGGACACCATCTATGGCTACACCTTC
cdr3_length: 15; j_call: TRBJ2-6; clone_size: -; v_call: TRBV5-5; d_call: -; cdr3_aa: CASRNTFGGANVRTF; cdr3_nt: TGTGCCAGCAGGAATACCTTCGGTGGGGCCAACGTCCGGACTTTC
cdr3_length: 12; j_call: TRBJ2-1; clone_size: few; v_call: TRBV24-1; d_call: -; cdr3_aa: CATSDPNGEQFF; cdr3_nt: TGTGCCACCAGTGACCCGAACGGGGAGCAGTTCTTC
cdr3_length: 15; j_call: TRBJ2-3; clone_size: few; v_call: TRBV4-3; d_call: TRBD2; cdr3_aa: CASSHSGVITDTQYF; cdr3_nt: TGCGCCAGCAGCCATAGCGGGGTGATCACAGATACGCAGTATTTT
cdr3_length: 15; j_call: TRBJ1-2; clone_size: few; v_call: TRBV7-9; d_call: TRBD1; cdr3_aa: CASRQTGGAKDGYTF; cdr3_nt: TGTGCCAGCAGACAAACAGGGGGCGCAAAGGATGGCTACACCTTC
cdr3_length: 12; j_call: TRBJ2-5; clone_size: -; v_call: TRBV20-1; d_call: -; cdr3_aa: CSARVGAETQYF; cdr3_nt: TGCAGTGCTAGGGTGGGGGCAGAGACCCAGTACTTC
cdr3_length: 16; j_call: TRBJ2-1; clone_size: -; v_call: TRBV12-1; d_call: -; cdr3_aa: CASSFAVVVGYNEQFF; cdr3_nt: TGTGCCAGCAGCTTTGCGGTAGTAGTTGGCTACAATGAGCAGTTCTTC
cdr3_length: 15; j_call: TRBJ1-2; clone_size: -; v_call: TRBV12-3/TRBV12-4; d_call: -; cdr3_aa: CASTTRGGYHYGYTF; cdr3_nt: TGTGCCAGCACTACAAGGGGGGGCTACCACTATGGCTACACCTTC
cdr3_length: 15; j_call: TRBJ2-6; clone_size: once; v_call: TRBV7-2; d_call: -; cdr3_aa: CASSKWAAGANVRTF; cdr3_nt: -
cdr3_length: 17; j_call: TRBJ2-2; clone_size: -; v_call: TRBV4-3; d_call: -; cdr3_aa: CASSQDSPSLNTGELFF; cdr3_nt: TGCGCCAGCAGCCAAGATTCCCCTAGCCTGAACACCGGGGAGCTGTTTTTT
cdr3_length: 15; j_call: TRBJ2-7; clone_size: -; v_call: TRBV9; d_call: -; cdr3_aa: CASSVGTPLMLEQYF; cdr3_nt: TGTGCCAGCAGCGTAGGGACACCCCTGATGCTTGAGCAGTACTTC
cdr3_length: 13; j_call: TRBJ2-7; clone_size: few; v_call: TRBV11-2; d_call: -; cdr3_aa: CASSPRPEYEQYF; cdr3_nt: TGTGCCAGCAGCCCAAGACCCGAATACGAGCAGTACTTC
cdr3_length: 12; j_call: TRBJ1-5; clone_size: few; v_call: TRBV6-1; d_call: -; cdr3_aa: CASSDWNQPQHF; cdr3_nt: TGTGCCAGCAGTGATTGGAATCAGCCCCAGCATTTT
cdr3_length: 14; j_call: TRBJ1-5; clone_size: -; v_call: TRBV20-1; d_call: TRBD1; cdr3_aa: CSAGGQGVRQPQHF; cdr3_nt: TGCAGTGCTGGCGGACAGGGGGTACGTCAGCCCCAGCATTTT
cdr3_length: 12; j_call: TRBJ2-3; clone_size: few; v_call: TRBV29-1; d_call: -; cdr3_aa: CSVPEPTDTQYF; cdr3_nt: TGCAGCGTTCCAGAGCCCACAGATACGCAGTATTTT
cdr3_length: 14; j_call: TRBJ1-1; clone_size: -; v_call: TRBV20-1; d_call: TRBD1; cdr3_aa: CSASWETGPLDAFF; cdr3_nt: TGCAGTGCTAGTTGGGAGACAGGGCCGCTGGATGCTTTCTTT
cdr3_length: 13; j_call: TRBJ2-1; clone_size: few; v_call: TRBV20-1; d_call: TRBD2; cdr3_aa: CSANMWGGDEQFF; cdr3_nt: TGCAGTGCTAATATGTGGGGAGGGGATGAGCAGTTCTTC
cdr3_length: 16; j_call: TRBJ2-7; clone_size: few; v_call: TRBV7-2; d_call: TRBD1; cdr3_aa: CASSLAGDRGRVEQYF; cdr3_nt: TGTGCCAGCAGCTTAGCGGGGGACAGGGGGCGCGTCGAGCAGTACTTC
cdr3_length: 15; j_call: TRBJ1-2; clone_size: few; v_call: TRBV4-3; d_call: -; cdr3_aa: CASSQGVGGGYGYTF; cdr3_nt: TGCGCCAGCAGCCAAGGTGTTGGGGGTGGCTATGGCTACACCTTC
cdr3_length: 16; j_call: TRBJ2-1; clone_size: once; v_call: TRBV20-1; d_call: -; cdr3_aa: CSASAIRFGDYNEQFF; cdr3_nt: TGCAGTGCCTCTGCAATTAGGTTTGGGGACTACAATGAGCAGTTCTTC
cdr3_length: 15; j_call: TRBJ2-7; clone_size: -; v_call: TRBV20-1; d_call: TRBD2; cdr3_aa: CSACNLAGDIYEQYF; cdr3_nt: TGCAGTGCTTGCAACCTAGCGGGAGATATCTACGAGCAGTACTTC
cdr3_length: 15; j_call: TRBJ2-1; clone_size: -; v_call: TRBV3-1; d_call: TRBD2; cdr3_aa: CASSLPGLAANEQFF; cdr3_nt: TGTGCCAGCAGCCTACCGGGACTAGCGGCAAATGAGCAGTTCTTC
cdr3_length: 13; j_call: TRBJ1-1; clone_size: -; v_call: TRBV18; d_call: -; cdr3_aa: CASSPQENTEAFF; cdr3_nt: TGTGCCAGCTCACCTCAGGAAAACACTGAAGCTTTCTTT
cdr3_length: 17; j_call: TRBJ2-3; clone_size: -; v_call: TRBV27; d_call: TRBD1; cdr3_aa: CASSLRTGLGLTDTQYF; cdr3_nt: TGTGCCAGCAGTTTAAGGACAGGCCTTGGGTTGACAGATACGCAGTATTTT
cdr3_length: 15; j_call: TRBJ1-4; clone_size: medium-sized; v_call: TRBV28; d_call: -; cdr3_aa: CASSSRDLRNEKLFF; cdr3_nt: TGTGCCAGCAGTTCCCGGGACTTACGAAATGAAAAACTGTTTTTT
cdr3_length: 16; j_call: TRBJ2-5; clone_size: -; v_call: TRBV10-3; d_call: TRBD2; cdr3_aa: CAISEGLAGLEETQYF; cdr3_nt: TGTGCCATCAGTGAGGGATTAGCGGGGCTAGAGGAGACCCAGTACTTC
cdr3_length: 16; j_call: TRBJ1-2; clone_size: -; v_call: TRBV18; d_call: -; cdr3_aa: CASSPGSVAGSYGYTF; cdr3_nt: TGTGCCAGCTCACCGGGGTCGGTGGCGGGCTCTTATGGCTACACCTTC
cdr3_length: 14; j_call: TRBJ2-7; clone_size: -; v_call: TRBV28; d_call: -; cdr3_aa: CASSSTLAGKEQYF; cdr3_nt: TGTGCCAGCAGTTCCACCCTTGCGGGGAAGGAGCAGTACTTC
cdr3_length: 16; j_call: TRBJ1-5; clone_size: -; v_call: TRBV10-2; d_call: -; cdr3_aa: CASSESKHSSNQPQHF; cdr3_nt: TGCGCCAGCAGTGAGTCGAAGCACTCTAGCAATCAGCCCCAGCATTTT
cdr3_length: 15; j_call: TRBJ2-4; clone_size: -; v_call: TRBV5-1; d_call: TRBD2; cdr3_aa: CAGSLEGLAPDIQYF; cdr3_nt: TGCGCCGGCAGCTTGGAAGGACTAGCGCCAGACATTCAGTACTTC
cdr3_length: 15; j_call: TRBJ2-1; clone_size: -; v_call: TRBV11-2; d_call: TRBD2; cdr3_aa: CASSPRAGLAEEQFF; cdr3_nt: TGTGCCAGCAGCCCCCGGGCGGGTCTAGCGGAGGAGCAGTTCTTC
cdr3_length: 17; j_call: TRBJ2-1; clone_size: -; v_call: TRBV20-1; d_call: TRBD2; cdr3_aa: CSAQPPGGRGWGNEQFF; cdr3_nt: TGCAGTGCTCAACCCCCTGGCGGGAGAGGGTGGGGGAATGAGCAGTTCTTC
cdr3_length: 14; j_call: TRBJ2-1; clone_size: few; v_call: TRBV20-1; d_call: -; cdr3_aa: CSASPAASYNEQFF; cdr3_nt: TGCAGTGCTAGTCCGGCAGCTTCCTACAATGAGCAGTTCTTC
cdr3_length: 15; j_call: TRBJ2-3; clone_size: -; v_call: TRBV3-1; d_call: TRBD2; cdr3_aa: CASRPSGSVTDTQYF; cdr3_nt: TGTGCCAGCAGGCCTAGCGGGAGCGTCACAGATACGCAGTATTTT
cdr3_length: 15; j_call: TRBJ1-2; clone_size: -; v_call: TRBV4-1; d_call: -; cdr3_aa: CASSHAGSGAYGYTF; cdr3_nt: TGCGCCAGCAGCCACGCAGGGAGTGGGGCCTATGGCTACACCTTC
cdr3_length: 18; j_call: TRBJ2-7; clone_size: -; v_call: TRBV4-1; d_call: -; cdr3_aa: CASSPAPGRVRGSYEQYF; cdr3_nt: TGCGCCAGCAGCCCAGCCCCGGGACGAGTACGAGGCTCCTACGAGCAGTACTTC
cdr3_length: 13; j_call: TRBJ1-2; clone_size: few; v_call: TRBV20-1; d_call: -; cdr3_aa: CSAGQPLNYGYTF; cdr3_nt: TGCAGTGCGGGTCAGCCCCTTAACTATGGCTACACCTTC
cdr3_length: 14; j_call: TRBJ2-4; clone_size: -; v_call: TRBV20-1; d_call: -; cdr3_aa: CSASFRAAKNIQYF; cdr3_nt: TGCAGTGCTAGTTTTAGAGCAGCCAAAAACATTCAGTACTTC
cdr3_length: 18; j_call: TRBJ1-1; clone_size: few; v_call: TRBV5-1; d_call: -; cdr3_aa: CASVPSGSGHIMNTEAFF; cdr3_nt: TGCGCCAGCGTCCCCAGCGGGTCGGGACACATCATGAACACTGAAGCTTTCTTT
cdr3_length: 11; j_call: TRBJ2-5; clone_size: -; v_call: TRBV12-3/TRBV12-4; d_call: -; cdr3_aa: CASSYSSAQYF; cdr3_nt: TGTGCCAGCAGCTACTCCTCGGCCCAGTACTTC
cdr3_length: 16; j_call: TRBJ2-1; clone_size: -; v_call: TRBV12-3/TRBV12-4; d_call: TRBD2; cdr3_aa: CASSPRLAGGTDEQFF; cdr3_nt: TGTGCCAGCAGCCCGAGACTAGCGGGAGGGACCGATGAGCAGTTCTTC
cdr3_length: 13; j_call: TRBJ1-4; clone_size: -; v_call: TRBV2; d_call: -; cdr3_aa: CATLSDSQEKLFF; cdr3_nt: TGTGCCACCCTCTCCGACAGCCAAGAAAAACTGTTTTTT